This TCR beta chain is drawn from a study of shared clonotypes between healthy human individuals. Profiling relied on immunoSEQ multiplex PCR, and the TCRdb table lists in-frame clones only, not all of them. This sample has 800,000 or so clones, with approximately 97% found just once. Naive CD8 cells lacked CD45RO and underwent positive selection for CCR7, leaving out terminally differentiated effector memory CD45RA+ cells. Only Caucasian adults living in Nashville, Tennessee made up the donor group. Germline assignment: CDR1 LNHDA and CDR2 SQIVND (reference sequence). Trimming cost V 5 bases and J 2 bases, with 12 bases left between them. CDR3 length equals 15 residues.

This TCR derives from a man aged 25-40 years in good health. V usage is TRBV19 and J usage is TRBJ2-2; D is unresolved. The sample consisted of naive CD8+ T cells sorted from blood. The CDR3 reads CASSSAGDNTGELFF. The DNA for the CDR3 is TGTGCCAGTAGTTCGGCAGGAGATAACACCGGGGAGCTGTTTTTT.